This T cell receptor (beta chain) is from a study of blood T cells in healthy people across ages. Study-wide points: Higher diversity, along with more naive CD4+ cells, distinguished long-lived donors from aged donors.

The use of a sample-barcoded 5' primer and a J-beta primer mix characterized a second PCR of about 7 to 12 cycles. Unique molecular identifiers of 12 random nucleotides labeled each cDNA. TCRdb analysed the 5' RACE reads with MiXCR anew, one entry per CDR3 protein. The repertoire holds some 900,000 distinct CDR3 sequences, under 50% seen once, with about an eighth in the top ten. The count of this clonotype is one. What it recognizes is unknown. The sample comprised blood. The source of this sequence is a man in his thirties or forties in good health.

CDR3 DNA: TGTGCCAGCAGTTTACTTCCCGTGGGGGAGCCCCAGCATTTT. Translating gives CASSLLPVGEPQHF. The rearrangement joins TRBV12-3 or TRBV12-4 to TRBJ1-5, with D possibly being TRBD1 (5 bases). CDR3 length: 14 residues. V was clipped by 2 bases and J by 8 bases, with 13 bases between them.